The 25 T cell receptor beta chains below were found in one sample sequenced in a study of blood T cell repertoires in COVID-19. Sequencing used immunoSEQ multiplex PCR; TCRdb keeps in-frame clones, though not all of them. The sample holds roughly 180,000 clones; roughly 88% are singletons and the top ten take under 7.5%. The source material was peripheral blood. The source is a man at least 80 years old with COVID-19, enrolled during active disease.

The V call is TRBV18, the J call TRBJ1-4; D gene uncertain. V gave up 3 bases and J gave up 0 bases, with 14 bases separating them. Germline V gives CDR1 KGHSH, CDR2 LQKENI. The CDR3 covers 17 residues. In nucleotides, the CDR3 is TGTGCCAGCTCACCTAGTATTCCGTCCGCAACTAATGAAAAACTGTTTTTT. Translation: CASSPSIPSATNEKLFF.

This chain joins TRBV7-2 and TRBJ2-5; 13 positions match TRBD2. V shed 8 bases and J 4 bases; nucleotides not matched to a gene: 7. The CDR3 totals 15 residues. Germline lookup yields CDR1 SGHTA and CDR2 FQGNSA. For the CDR3, the DNA is TGTGCCAGCCATACTAGCGGGGGGGCTGTAGAGACCCAGTACTTC. Residues: CASHTSGGAVETQYF.

The chain has TRBV7-3 and TRBJ1-1; D possibly corresponds to TRBD1 (5 bases). From germline, CDR1 is SGHTA and CDR2 FQGTGA. This CDR3 spans 12 amino acids. V was cut by 4 bases and J by 7 bases, with 10 bases left in between. In DNA form, the CDR3 reads TGTGCCAGCAGCTCCTCCGACAGTGAAGCTTTCTTT. Its protein is CASSSSDSEAFF.

V usage is TRBV7-3 and J usage is TRBJ1-2, with a weak D call TRBD1 (5 bases). The CDR3 has 13 residues. The V gene lost 5 bases and the J gene lost 6 bases, with 13 bases spanning the gap. The germline CDR1 and CDR2 sequences are SGHTA and FQGTGA. Here the CDR3 reads CASSPYGGNGYTF. The CDR3, as DNA: TGTGCCAGCAGCCCATACGGGGGGAATGGCTACACCTTC.

This sequence joins TRBV6-4 and TRBJ1-1; weak D call: TRBD1 (6 bases). V was trimmed by 4 bases and J by 8 bases, leaving 11 bases between them. From germline, CDR1 is MRHNA and CDR2 SNTAGT. This CDR3 is 12 amino acids long. The CDR3 loop reads CASSGPGTEAFF. CDR3 in DNA: TGTGCCAGCAGTGGGCCCGGGACAGAAGCTTTCTTT.

The chain couples TRBV4-3 to TRBJ1-2; D call uncertain. The germline CDR1 and CDR2 sequences are LGHNA and YSLEER. V lost 0 bases and J 13 bases, leaving 15 bases between the germline ends. The CDR3 extends over 13 amino acids. CDR3 sequence reads: CASSQDHGRPSTF. The CDR3 nucleotides read TGCGCCAGCAGCCAAGATCATGGCAGGCCTTCCACCTTC.

The V gene is TRBV2, the J gene TRBJ2-5; 8 bases fit TRBD2. V gave up 6 bases and J gave up 5 bases; unmatched junction bases: 8. The CDR3 is 14 amino acids. CDR1 SNHLY and CDR2 FYNNEI come from the germline V gene. The CDR3 protein is CASRSTSGGETQYF. DNA of the CDR3: TGTGCCAGCAGAAGTACCAGCGGGGGTGAGACCCAGTACTTC.

CDR3 loop: CASSPQGSNTEAFF. CDR3 DNA: TGTGCCAGCAGCCCACAGGGCTCGAACACTGAAGCTTTCTTT. The chain links TRBV7-3 to TRBJ1-1; maybe TRBD1 (6 bases). The CDR3 consists of 14 residues. The ends were cut back, 5 bases at V and 1 base at J, with 11 bases in the middle. Germline CDR1 is SGHTA and CDR2 is FQGTGA.

V usage is TRBV19 and J usage is TRBJ1-4; a possible D gene is TRBD1 (5 bases). V dropped 6 bases and J dropped 2 bases, with 7 bases sitting between them. The CDR3 length is 13 residues. Germline-derived CDR1 and CDR2 are LNHDA and SQIVND (reference sequence). The CDR3: CASRGATNEKLFF. CDR3 bases: TGTGCCAGTAGAGGGGCGACTAATGAAAAACTGTTTTTT.

Only a few counts were recorded for this clone. This chain uses TRBV5-5 with TRBJ1-5, with 7 positions matching TRBD1. V lost 5 bases to trimming and J lost 1 base; unmatched junction nucleotides: 9. Germline V CDR1 and CDR2: SGHKS, YYEKEE (reference sequence). This CDR3 has 16 amino acids. The CDR3 DNA reads as TGTGCCAGCAGAATGGGATGGGGACAGAGCAATCAGCCCCAGCATTTT. This encodes CASRMGWGQSNQPQHF.

This sequence joins TRBV5-6 and TRBJ1-2, with D possibly matching TRBD1 (6 bases). V was pared by 3 bases and J by 5 bases, with 17 bases between. Germline V gene data show CDR1 as SGHDT and CDR2 as YYEEEE. CDR3 length: 15 residues. Here the CDR3 DNA reads TGTGCCAGCAGCTCACAGGGAAGTTGGCCTTATGGCTACACCTTC. Translating gives CASSSQGSWPYGYTF.

This clone was detected only once. The CDR3: CASSPFPTSTDTQYF. The CDR3 DNA sequence: TGTGCCAGCAGCCCATTTCCGACTAGCACAGATACGCAGTATTTT. The chain links TRBV27 to TRBJ2-3; D not resolved. Germline lookup yields CDR1 MNHEY and CDR2 SMNVEV (reference sequence). The V gene lost 6 bases and the J gene lost 0 bases, with 13 bases spanning the gap. This CDR3 has 15 residues.

This chain links TRBV2 with TRBJ2-1, with TRBD1 matching 8 bases. CDR1 SNHLY and CDR2 FYNNEI come from the germline V gene. CDR3 length equals 15 residues. After removal of 9 bases from V and 5 bases from J, the junction contained 12 bases not matched to a gene. The CDR3 spells CASTRSGTGNNEQFF. The CDR3 bases are TGTGCCAGTACGCGGTCCGGGACAGGTAACAATGAGCAGTTCTTC.

The chain combines TRBV28 with TRBJ1-1, with D maybe TRBD1 (5 bases). The V end lost 2 bases, the J end lost 4 bases, and 11 bases lay between the germline ends. The germline V gene encodes CDR1 MDHEN and CDR2 SYDVKM. This CDR3 has 14 amino acids. In DNA form, the CDR3 reads TGTGCCAGCAGTTTAGAACAGGTCTTCACTGAAGCTTTCTTT. It is translated as CASSLEQVFTEAFF.

The rearrangement joins TRBV5-6 to TRBJ1-1; 9 bases are shared with TRBD1. Germline V gives CDR1 SGHDT, CDR2 YYEEEE. The V gene end was trimmed by 0 bases and the J gene end by 1 base; junction bases not matched to a gene: 4. The length of the CDR3 is 16 residues. CDR3 protein: CASSLVMGQGNTEAFF. As DNA, the CDR3 is TGTGCCAGCAGCTTGGTCATGGGACAGGGGAACACTGAAGCTTTCTTT. The full variable domain, rest sourced from reference TRBV5-6 and TRBJ1-1, is DAGVTQSPTHLIKTRGQQVTLRCSPKSGHDTVSWYQQALGQGPQFIFQYYEEEERQRGNFPDRFSGHQFPNYSSELNVNALLLGDSALYLCASSLVMGQGNTEAFFGQGTRLTVV.

V gene TRBV10-3 combines with J gene TRBJ2-2, with 10 bases identical to TRBD1. The CDR3 loop spans 17 amino acids. CDR1 and CDR2 (germline): ENHRY, SYGVKD. V lost 6 bases, J lost 4 bases, and 11 bases stayed unmatched. CDR3 DNA sequence: TGTGCCATCAGAATTATGACAGGGGGCGCGACCACCGGGGAGCTGTTTTTT. It yields the protein CAIRIMTGGATTGELFF.

This chain connects TRBV9 to TRBJ1-5; 9 positions match TRBD1. With V trimmed by 4 bases and J by 5 bases, 7 bases remained unmatched. Germline V CDR1 and CDR2: SGDLS, YYNGEE. The CDR3 covers 15 residues. CDR3 bases: TGTGCCAGCAGCCTTGGCGGGACAGGGTATCAGCCCCAGCATTTT. It encodes CASSLGGTGYQPQHF.

The V and J genes are TRBV29-1 and TRBJ1-3; TRBD1 matches 7 bases. J gave up 3 bases and V 6 bases, and 8 bases lay outside the gene matches. The CDR3 spans 14 residues. The V gene's germline CDR1 is SQVTM and CDR2 ANQGSEA. The CDR3 region is CSVRDSVLGNTIYF. As DNA, the CDR3 is TGCAGCGTACGGGACAGCGTACTTGGAAACACCATATATTTT.

The V and J genes are TRBV7-2 and TRBJ1-1; D unclear. Germline CDR1 SGHTA, CDR2 FQGNSA. The V end was cut by 3 bases, the J end by 0 bases, with 11 bases between. CDR3 length equals 15 residues. The CDR3 DNA reads TGTGCCAGCAGCTTTCGCGGAACCATGAACACTGAAGCTTTCTTT. Translated, it gives CASSFRGTMNTEAFF.

The CDR3 DNA reads TGCGCCAGCCAATCCAATCAAGCCTTGAACACTGAAGCTTTCTTT. Its translation is CASQSNQALNTEAFF. The chain carries TRBV5-1 and TRBJ1-1; D gene ambiguous. V lost 7 bases, J lost 0 bases, and 16 bases lay in between. This CDR3 has 15 residues. Germline V gives CDR1 SGHRS, CDR2 YFSETQ. Full variable domain (missing parts from reference TRBV5-1 and TRBJ1-1): KAGVTQTPRYLIKTRGQQVTLSCSPISGHRSVSWYQQTPGQGLQFLFEYFSETQRNKGNFPGRFSGRQFSNSRSEMNVSTLELGDSALYLCASQSNQALNTEAFFGQGTRLTVV.

The chain is built from TRBV5-1 and TRBJ1-2, with D perhaps matching TRBD1 (6 bases). The CDR3 has 14 residues. V was clipped by 0 bases and J by 2 bases, with 8 bases between them. Germline V gene data show CDR1 as SGHRS and CDR2 as YFSETQ. Written as DNA, the CDR3 is TGCGCCAGCAGCTTGGACAGGGAGAACTATGGCTACACCTTC. Residues: CASSLDRENYGYTF.

This clone was counted once. The V call is TRBV6-5, the J call TRBJ2-3; D is unclear. With 5 bases removed from V and 6 bases from J, the gap between germline ends came to 9 bases. The germline gives CDR1 MNHEY, CDR2 SVGAGI. The CDR3 runs to 12 residues. CDR3 coding DNA: TGTGCCAGCAGTCCTGCACGGGATACGCAGTATTTT. Protein sequence: CASSPARDTQYF.

The chain couples TRBV11-1 to TRBJ2-7; the D is unclear. Per germline, CDR1 SGHAT and CDR2 FQDESV (reference sequence). The ends were cut back, 2 bases at V and 7 bases at J, with 9 bases in the middle. CDR3 size: 12 residues. CDR3 in amino acids: CASSLPGWEQYF. The CDR3, as DNA: TGTGCCAGCAGCTTACCCGGGTGGGAGCAGTACTTC.

This chain uses TRBV5-1 with TRBJ2-1, with D maybe TRBD2 (7 bases). From germline, CDR1 is SGHRS and CDR2 YFSETQ. Trimming took off 3 bases at V and 1 base at J, with 11 bases between the two ends. The CDR3 length is 15 residues. The CDR3 DNA is TGCGCCAGCAGCTCGCGGGGGACATCCTACAATGAGCAGTTCTTC. It translates to CASSSRGTSYNEQFF.

The rearrangement links TRBV29-1 to TRBJ1-6; TRBD1 agrees at 7 bases. Germline V lookup: CDR1 SQVTM, CDR2 ANQGSEA. Unmatched junction bases numbered 7, after V lost 6 bases and J lost 8 bases. The CDR3 totals 13 residues. CDR3 protein: CSVRGQGDSPLHF. Written as DNA, the CDR3 is TGCAGCGTGAGGGGCCAGGGGGATTCACCCCTCCACTTT.